This is a list of T cell receptor beta chains from one sample in a study of cytomegalovirus exposure and HLA in healthy donors. Produced via immunoSEQ multiplex PCR; TCRdb's table is partial and in-frame only. This table holds 110,000 to 150,000 clones, more than 85% found once. Sequencing input: PBMCs. These receptors all come from a man aged 18-30 years in good health and CMV-seronegative. The CDR3 runs from the conserved cysteine through the conserved F or W. A D gene is named only where the DNA matches it firmly. Expanded clones are given a class, and other clones once, few, many or no size at all.

NA	TRBJ1-1	NA	TRBV27	13	CAVAGHVNTEAFF	TGTGCCGTAGCGGGACACGTGAACACTGAAGCTTTCTTT
NA	TRBJ2-1	TRBD2	TRBV6-4	14	CASSVGLANNEQFF	TGTGCCAGCAGTGTAGGACTAGCAAACAATGAGCAGTTCTTC
NA	TRBJ1-4	TRBD1	TRBV28	15	CASSIEDRGRGKLFF	TGTGCCAGCAGTATAGAAGACAGGGGGCGGGGAAAACTGTTTTTT
NA	TRBJ2-3	TRBD2	TRBV5-1	16	CASSLEREGPTDTQYF	TGCGCCAGCAGCTTGGAAAGGGAGGGCCCCACAGATACGCAGTATTTT
NA	TRBJ2-7	TRBD1	TRBV5-1	14	CASSRTGGTYEQYF	TGCGCCAGCAGCCGGACAGGGGGAACCTACGAGCAGTACTTC
NA	TRBJ1-1	TRBD1	TRBV2	13	CASSRDRETEAFF	TGTGCCAGCAGTCGGGACAGGGAGACTGAAGCTTTCTTT
NA	TRBJ1-2	TRBD1	TRBV29-1	13	CSVSRDSAYGYTF	TGCAGCGTTTCTCGGGACAGTGCTTATGGCTACACCTTC
NA	TRBJ2-4	NA	TRBV6-5	14	CASGGSDRKNIQYF	TGTGCCAGCGGGGGGAGCGATCGGAAAAACATTCAGTACTTC
NA	TRBJ2-7	TRBD1	TRBV5-4	14	CASSSGDRGYEQYF	TGTGCCAGCAGCTCCGGAGACAGGGGGTACGAGCAGTACTTC
NA	TRBJ1-1	NA	TRBV7-8	14	CASSPRTANTEAFF	TGTGCCAGCAGCCCAAGGACAGCGAACACTGAAGCTTTCTTT
NA	TRBJ2-3	TRBD1	TRBV7-8	16	CASSLWGTGDTDTQYF	TGTGCCAGCAGCTTATGGGGGACAGGAGACACAGATACGCAGTATTTT
NA	TRBJ1-6	NA	TRBV7-9	13	CASSPITGAPLHF	TGTGCCAGCAGCCCCATCACAGGAGCACCCCTCCACTTT
NA	TRBJ2-3	TRBD2	TRBV5-1	15	CASSEGLADADTQYF	TGCGCCAGCAGCGAGGGACTAGCAGATGCAGATACGCAGTATTTT
NA	TRBJ2-1	TRBD2	TRBV10-3	15	CAISESTSGKNEQFF	TGTGCCATCAGTGAGTCGACTAGCGGAAAAAATGAGCAGTTCTTC
NA	TRBJ2-1	NA	TRBV9	16	CASSVVGGGRDNEQFF	TGTGCCAGCAGCGTAGTTGGCGGGGGCAGGGACAATGAGCAGTTCTTC
once	TRBJ2-1	TRBD2	TRBV6-4	15	CASSDSGGPYNEQFF	TGTGCCAGCAGTGACAGCGGGGGGCCCTACAATGAGCAGTTCTTC
NA	TRBJ2-3	NA	TRBV7-9	19	CASSLAEGIPLANTDTQYF	TGTGCCAGCAGCTTAGCGGAGGGTATTCCCTTGGCTAACACAGATACGCAGTATTTT
NA	TRBJ1-5	NA	TRBV7-2	17	CASSFGGTQGASGPQHF	TGTGCCAGCAGCTTTGGGGGTACACAGGGTGCCTCTGGGCCCCAGCATTTT
once	TRBJ1-1	NA	TRBV7-9	17	CASSTKGGRTLNTEAFF	TGTGCCAGCAGCACAAAAGGGGGTAGGACACTGAACACTGAAGCTTTCTTT
NA	TRBJ2-2	TRBD1	TRBV19	14	CASSSGQGTGELFF	TGTGCCAGTAGTTCGGGACAGGGAACCGGGGAGCTGTTTTTT
NA	TRBJ1-2	TRBD1	TRBV19	15	CASSITPGGPYGYTF	TGTGCCAGTAGTATTACGCCAGGGGGCCCCTATGGCTACACCTTC
NA	TRBJ1-2	NA	TRBV6-5	15	CASSYSRGSNYGYTF	TGTGCCAGCAGTTACTCCAGGGGATCAAACTATGGCTACACCTTC
NA	TRBJ2-5	NA	TRBV27	14	CASSLFRREETQYF	TGTGCCAGCAGTTTATTCAGGAGGGAAGAGACCCAGTACTTC
NA	TRBJ2-1	TRBD2	TRBV6-4	17	CASSARSTGGGYNEQFF	TGTGCCAGCAGTGCCCGATCGACTGGCGGGGGGTACAATGAGCAGTTCTTC
NA	TRBJ2-3	TRBD2	TRBV13	16	CASSERLAGGLDTQYF	TGTGCCAGCAGCGAGCGTCTAGCGGGGGGGCTAGATACGCAGTATTTT
NA	TRBJ2-1	NA	TRBV30	12	CAWEGPYNEQFF	TGTGCCTGGGAGGGCCCCTACAATGAGCAGTTCTTC
once	TRBJ1-2	NA	TRBV23-1	20	CASSHLTSRDSSLILYGYTF	TGCGCCAGCAGTCATCTGACCTCCAGAGACAGCTCACTTATACTTTATGGCTACACCTTC
NA	TRBJ2-1	NA	TRBV4-1	15	CASSPRQDTRDEQFF	TGCGCCAGCAGCCCAAGACAGGATACCCGCGATGAGCAGTTCTTC
NA	TRBJ1-1	TRBD1	TRBV4-1	17	CASSLWTGGTMNTEAFF	TGCGCCAGCAGCCTGTGGACAGGGGGTACCATGAACACTGAAGCTTTCTTT
NA	TRBJ1-3	NA	TRBV6-5	16	CASSYSRAGVVNTIYF	TGTGCCAGCAGTTACTCGAGAGCGGGGGTGGTAAACACCATATATTTT
NA	TRBJ1-2	NA	TRBV11-2	14	CASSHGGAGYGYTF	TGTGCCAGCAGCCATGGGGGGGCGGGCTATGGCTACACCTTC
few	TRBJ2-5	TRBD2	TRBV18	16	CASSPPGLAGGETQYF	TGTGCCAGCTCACCTCCTGGACTAGCGGGAGGAGAGACCCAGTACTTC
NA	TRBJ2-3	NA	TRBV14	19	CASSLDLPGVGAFTDTQYF	TGTGCCAGCAGCCTAGACCTACCAGGGGTTGGGGCTTTCACAGATACGCAGTATTTT
NA	TRBJ2-1	TRBD1	TRBV30	14	CARSTGQGGNEQFF	TGTGCCCGGAGCACGGGACAGGGGGGTAATGAGCAGTTCTTC
NA	TRBJ2-1	TRBD2	TRBV9	16	CASSVTSGSLVNEQFF	TGTGCCAGCAGCGTTACTAGCGGGAGCCTTGTCAATGAGCAGTTCTTC
NA	TRBJ1-4	NA	TRBV7-9	14	CASSSQGLSEKLFF	TGTGCCAGCAGCTCGCAGGGGTTGAGTGAAAAACTGTTTTTT
NA	TRBJ1-1	NA	TRBV15	14	CATSRLTSSAEAFF	TGTGCCACCAGCAGATTGACAAGTAGTGCTGAAGCTTTCTTT
NA	TRBJ2-3	NA	TRBV6-5	16	CASSYGGLRNTDTQYF	TGTGCCAGCAGTTACGGGGGCCTGCGGAACACAGATACGCAGTATTTT
NA	TRBJ1-2	TRBD1	TRBV28	13	CASSVQGNYGYTF	TGTGCCAGCAGTGTACAGGGGAACTATGGCTACACCTTC
NA	TRBJ1-1	TRBD1	TRBV30	14	CAHSWGQGVAEAFF	TGTGCCCATAGCTGGGGACAGGGGGTAGCTGAAGCTTTCTTT
NA	TRBJ1-1	NA	TRBV7-9	13	CASSSQTGTEAFF	TGTGCCAGCAGCTCTCAAACGGGGACTGAAGCTTTCTTT
NA	TRBJ1-2	TRBD1	TRBV5-1	17	CASSLGDRGPRLEGYTF	TGCGCCAGCAGCTTGGGTGACAGGGGCCCGCGGTTGGAGGGCTACACCTTC
NA	TRBJ2-5	TRBD2	TRBV18	13	CASSMTSGETQYF	TGTGCCAGCTCAATGACTAGCGGAGAGACCCAGTACTTC
NA	TRBJ2-1	TRBD2	TRBV7-2	14	CASRGLAGVNEQFF	TGTGCCAGCAGAGGACTAGCGGGAGTCAATGAGCAGTTCTTC
NA	TRBJ1-1	TRBD1	TRBV29-1	13	CSGSTGVGTEAFF	TGCAGCGGTTCGACAGGGGTAGGCACTGAAGCTTTCTTT
NA	TRBJ2-7	NA	TRBV25-1	13	CASSRAQGYEQYF	TGTGCCAGCAGCCGAGCACAGGGCTACGAGCAGTACTTC
NA	TRBJ1-2	NA	TRBV12-5	16	CASGLGDMRDNYGYTF	TGTGCTAGTGGTTTGGGCGACATGAGGGATAACTATGGCTACACCTTC
NA	TRBJ2-2	TRBD1	TRBV7-2	15	CASSQRGQNTGELFF	TGTGCCAGCAGCCAGAGGGGGCAGAACACCGGGGAGCTGTTTTTT